These 10 T cell receptor beta chains originate from one sample sequenced in a study of T-cell reconstitution after alpha-beta-depleted transplantation in children. The TCRbeta library was prepared with unique molecular identifiers. TCRdb called the PCR reads again in MiXCR, with one record for every CDR3 protein. Counted here are roughly 66,000 distinct CDR3 sequences, roughly 5% occurring once; the ten biggest clones make up approximately 20%. Material: PBMCs, mostly from graft donor cells, obtained 180 days after TCRalphabeta/CD19-depleted stem cell transplant. The receptors stem from a boy less than two years old who had a stem cell transplant for acute myeloid leukemia, so the T cells may come from the graft donor.

This clonotype was recorded at least ten times. The V call is TRBV7-3, the J call TRBJ1-1; D call uncertain. Deletions cut 4 bases from V and 3 bases from J, with 12 bases between. CDR1 and CDR2 (germline): SGHTA, FQGTGA. CDR3 length: 14 amino acids. CDR3 amino acids: CASSSSGGDTEAFF. Written as DNA, the CDR3 is TGTGCCAGCAGCTCGTCCGGTGGGGACACTGAAGCTTTCTTT.

The table lists this clonotype with many counts. V and J are TRBV2 and TRBJ2-1, with D possibly being TRBD1 or TRBD2 (6 bases each). This CDR3 comprises 15 residues. V was pared by 1 base and J by 2 bases, with 9 bases between. Germline-derived CDR1 and CDR2 are SNHLY and FYNNEI. For the CDR3, the DNA is TGTGCCAGCAGTGAAGGGGGGGCCGCCTACAATGAGCAGTTCTTC. As protein: CASSEGGAAYNEQFF.

This clonotype was picked up many times. The chain combines TRBV6-5 with TRBJ2-1; D remains ambiguous. CDR1 and CDR2 from the germline V gene are MNHEY and SVGAGI. The germline V and J ends were trimmed by 2 bases and 5 bases, with 7 bases remaining between them. The CDR3 covers 13 residues. The CDR3 region has the DNA TGTGCCAGCAGTTACGGACCCAACAATGAGCAGTTCTTC. It encodes CASSYGPNNEQFF.

This clonotype was detected many times. J is TRBJ2-5 and V is TRBV11-1; maybe TRBD2 (7 bases). The CDR3 loop spans 14 amino acids. Deletions cut 3 bases from V and 1 base from J, with 9 bases between. The V gene's germline CDR1 is SGHAT and CDR2 FQDESV (reference sequence). The CDR3: CASSFGGAQETQYF. The DNA for the CDR3 is TGTGCCAGCAGCTTTGGGGGGGCCCAAGAGACCCAGTACTTC.

This clonotype was detected many times. This sequence joins TRBV12-3 or TRBV12-4 and TRBJ2-2; 9 bases match TRBD1. The V and J ends lost 7 bases and 4 bases, in that order; junction bases with no gene match: 10. The CDR3 consists of 16 residues. CDR3 region: CASTPRRDRVTGELFF. CDR3 DNA sequence: TGTGCCAGCACTCCCCGCCGGGACAGGGTCACCGGGGAGCTGTTTTTT.

This clonotype has at least ten counts. The chain is built from TRBV6-5 and TRBJ2-3; 9 bases map to TRBD1. The CDR3 is 15 amino acids. Germline V gene lookup returns CDR1 MNHEY and CDR2 SVGAGI. With 1 base clipped from V and 3 bases from J, the junction kept 2 bases outside the gene matches. This chain's CDR3 is CASSYFGQGTDTQYF. The CDR3 coding sequence is TGTGCCAGCAGTTACTTTGGACAGGGGACAGATACGCAGTATTTT.

This clonotype was counted many times. The rearrangement uses TRBV7-6 and TRBJ2-2; 8 positions match TRBD1. Germline CDR1 reads SGHVS; CDR2 reads FNYEAQ. V lost 1 base and J lost 4; bases outside the gene matches: 5. The CDR3 is 16 amino acids. The CDR3 loop reads CASSLGTGSGTGELFF. The CDR3 DNA follows: TGTGCCAGCAGCTTAGGGACAGGGAGTGGCACCGGGGAGCTGTTTTTT.

This clonotype showed up many times. J is TRBJ2-3 and V is TRBV20-1; no definite D call. The germline V gene encodes CDR1 DFQATT and CDR2 SNEGSKA (reference sequence). V shed 1 base and J shed 10 bases, with 9 bases lying between them. There are 11 residues in the CDR3. CDR3 in DNA: TGCAGTGCTAGAGCCCCCCATGCGCAGTATTTT. Encoded protein: CSARAPHAQYF.

This clonotype was seen many times. J is TRBJ2-3 and V is TRBV12-3 or TRBV12-4; D gene ambiguous. CDR3 length: 13 residues. Trimming cost V 4 bases and J 6 bases, with 11 bases left between them. CDR3 nucleotide sequence: TGTGCCAGCAGTTATCAGATCACGGATACGCAGTATTTT. Residues: CASSYQITDTQYF.

In its sample, this clonotype was seen many times. The V call is TRBV5-1, the J call TRBJ2-3; D gene ambiguous. The germline V gene encodes CDR1 SGHRS and CDR2 YFSETQ. Trimming took 3 bases from V and 0 from J, leaving 11 bases between them. This CDR3 has 15 amino acids. The CDR3: CASSSLSPSTDTQYF. In DNA, the CDR3 is TGCGCCAGCAGCTCCCTATCCCCTAGCACAGATACGCAGTATTTT. The complete variable domain, with remaining parts taken from reference TRBV5-1 and TRBJ2-3, reads KAGVTQTPRYLIKTRGQQVTLSCSPISGHRSVSWYQQTPGQGLQFLFEYFSETQRNKGNFPGRFSGRQFSNSRSEMNVSTLELGDSALYLCASSSLSPSTDTQYFGPGTRLTVL.